This record concerns one T cell receptor (beta chain) sequence. The CDR3 loop spans 13 amino acids. The V gene lost 7 bases and the J gene lost 1 base, with 8 bases spanning the gap. The V gene's germline CDR1 is MNHNS and CDR2 SASEGT. The protocol was immunoSEQ multiplex PCR, while the TCRdb copy is restricted to in-frame clones and leaves out a portion. The sample records over 60,000 clones, approximately 89% being singletons. The sample comes from a study of PD-1 blockade in mismatch repair-deficient tumors. Study in general: Enrolled 2013-2016, patients had progressing, pretreated mismatch repair-deficient cancers of 12 to 13 types.

The genes are TRBV6-1 and TRBJ2-1; no definite D call. The input for sequencing was peripheral blood, taken 52 weeks after starting pembrolizumab. This receptor was taken from an adult with mismatch repair-deficient cancer. The DNA for the CDR3 is TGTGCCAGCATTGGCATATCCTACAATGAGCAGTTCTTC. Translated, it gives CASIGISYNEQFF.